This T cell receptor (beta chain) was captured by sequencing in a study of graft-versus-host responses after intestinal transplantation (dated by TCRdb to the early 2020s). Concerning the study at large: The transplants that recipients got were multivisceral, liver-intestinal, or isolated intestinal. Of the approximately 25 intestinal transplant recipients enrolled in the cohort, one of whom was a retransplant, 3 patients without pretransplant specimens were excluded. A peak of at least 4% donor T cells among recipient peripheral blood mononuclear cells was the definition used for donor T cell macrochimerism. To identify alloreactive clones, pre-transplant mixed lymphocyte reaction products were sequenced and then compared with unstimulated pre-transplant donor and recipient T cells. Rather than going through the commercial service, samples from a few later patients were sequenced in-house on an Illumina MiSeq and processed with MiXCR. Every recipient was given anti-thymocyte globulin induction, followed by approximately 3 years of maintenance tacrolimus and steroids. After intestinal transplantation, graft-versus-host and host-versus-graft alloreactive T cell clones were followed in the graft, circulation and bone marrow using bulk TCR-beta CDR3 sequencing. Overall results and qualifications from the work: High GvH to HvG T cell clonal ratios were observed in the allografts of patients with donor T cell macrochimerism. Peak levels of circulating GvH clones were associated with declines in HvG clones early after transplant. GvH clones were detected in recipient bone marrow, and some appeared earlier in ileal mucosa or blood, consistent with an intestinal mucosal origin. The conclusions were limited by the relatively low number and heterogeneity of the intestinal transplant patients.

Receptors were amplified or captured by the immunoSEQ multiplex PCR assay. In most patients, genomic DNA was isolated using the Qiagen DNeasy Blood and Tissue Kit and sent frozen to Adaptive Biotechnologies for TCR sequencing. Adaptive Biotechnologies carried out high-throughput TCR-beta CDR3 sequencing of genomic DNA for most patients. The authors' analysis ran thus. Adaptive's ImmunoSEQ software was the source of the TCR sequencing data for 15 to 20 patients, while three other patients were processed with MiXCR and VDJtools. To correct CD4 versus CD8 sorting errors, any sequence found in both subsets at a frequency ratio below 5:1 was removed. Because the origin of CDR3 nucleotide sequences shared between donor and recipient could not be assigned, those sequences were removed. At least 2-fold expansion over unstimulated cells and a minimum CFSE-low frequency of 0.002% (template counts) or 0.001% (read counts) were required for clones to be classified as alloreactive. A clone was considered mappable if detected in the sequenced pre-transplant spleen, lymph node, or MLR CFSE-low populations of the donor or recipient. Cumulative frequency of alloreactive clones was calculated as a percentage of all sequences weighted by copy number. Entries here come from immuneACCESS through TCRdb and include only in-frame sequences with V and J called. Some clones fail to appear in such tables; in the studies checked, an unresolved V gene covers under half of the shortfall, and the cause of the remainder is unknown. The V and J calls and clone size come from that table; D and trimming were worked out from the DNA. The sample contains more than 65,000 clones, approximately 87% of them found a single time. The ten largest make up nearly 0.4% of the sample.

Based on the germline V gene (reference sequence), the CDR1 and CDR2 sequences are SSHAT and FNYEAQ. From the cysteine through the phenylalanine, the CDR3 covers 13 amino acids. Solely the CDR3 DNA is kept, with 39 bases framed from the first base. Taken with the paper, the label for time point translates to: cells obtained before transplantation from donor or recipient. CD3+CD4+ and CD3+CD8+ populations were FACS-sorted from unstimulated pre-transplant donor and recipient cells taken from spleen or lymph nodes. Details on this clone: Its target antigen remains unknown. A junction boundary mismatches the germline segment, possibly from a read error.

This sequence originates from a human donor who was the organ donor for an intestinal transplant. This chain joins TRBV7-7 to TRBJ2-5, and 8 junction bases match TRBD1. The sequenced sample was unstimulated CD4+ T cells sorted from spleen or lymph node cells, obtained before transplant. The DNA sequence reads TGTGCTAGCAGCCGGGACAGGCAAGAGACCCAGTACTTC. This gives the protein CASSRDRQETQYF.